This T cell receptor beta chain was identified during a study of shared clonotypes between healthy human individuals. Across the whole study: The study used three CD4 naive, three CD4 memory, two CD8 naive and one CD8 memory plate per donor. Study results and limitations: Sequencing depth was a factor that was expected to affect clonotype sharing among donors. Among a few donors, approximately 5% of naive CD4 clonotypes were found in common.

Naive-designated CD8 cells lacked CD45RO, were positively enriched for CCR7, and omitted terminally differentiated effector memory CD45RA+ cells. This CDR3 has 15 amino acids. CDR1 and CDR2 (germline): LNHNV, YYDKDF (reference sequence). V was clipped by 3 bases and J by 3 bases, with 12 bases between them. A remark on this clone: What it binds is unknown.

In the original workflow: Filtering differed for immunoSEQ, which gave only junction sequences without quality scores. TCRdb's table, derived via immunoSEQ multiplex PCR, lists solely in-frame clones and lacks some. V, J and clone size reflect that table, while D and trimming were determined from the DNA. The table shows around 700,000 clones, with 90% to 95% occurring only once. The sample was naive CD8+ T cells sorted from blood. The gene calls are TRBV15 and TRBJ2-1, with D possibly called TRBD1 or TRBD2 (6 bases each). The clonotype was recovered from a man aged 25 to 40 in good health. CDR3 sequence: CATSREGVNYNEQFF. CDR3 bases: TGTGCCACCAGCAGGGAGGGGGTTAACTACAATGAGCAGTTCTTC. Combining the CDR3 with reference TRBV15 and TRBJ2-1 gives the whole variable domain DAMVIQNPRYQVTQFGKPVTLSCSQTLNHNVMYWYQQKSSQAPKLLFHYYDKDFNNEADTPDNFQSRRPNTSFCFLDIRSPGLGDTAMYLCATSREGVNYNEQFFGPGTRLTVL.